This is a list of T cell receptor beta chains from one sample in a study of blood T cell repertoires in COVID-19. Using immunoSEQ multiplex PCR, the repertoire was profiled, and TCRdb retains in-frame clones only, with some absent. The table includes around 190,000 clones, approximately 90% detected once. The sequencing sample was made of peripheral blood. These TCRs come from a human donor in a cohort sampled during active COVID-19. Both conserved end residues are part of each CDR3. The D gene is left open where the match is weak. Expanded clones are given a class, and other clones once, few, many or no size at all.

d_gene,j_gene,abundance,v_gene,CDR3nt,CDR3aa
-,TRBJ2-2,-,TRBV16,TGTGCCAGCAGCCTAGCGCGAACCGGGGAGCTGTTTTTT,CASSLARTGELFF
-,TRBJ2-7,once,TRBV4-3,TGCGCCAGCAGCCAAGAGTGGACAGCATCCTACGAGCAGTACTTC,CASSQEWTASYEQYF
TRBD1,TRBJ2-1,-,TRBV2,TGTGCCAGCACGAGGGACAGGGGGGATCACAATGAGCAGTTCTTC,CASTRDRGDHNEQFF
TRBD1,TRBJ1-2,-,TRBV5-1,TGCGCCAGCAGCCTTGGACAGGAAAGCTATGGCTACACCTTC,CASSLGQESYGYTF
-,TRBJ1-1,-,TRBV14,TGTGCCAGCAGCCGACAGGCGAACACTGAAGCTTTCTTT,CASSRQANTEAFF
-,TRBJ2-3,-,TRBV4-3,TGCGCCAGCAGCCAAGAGGGGGGATTAGATACGCAGTATTTT,CASSQEGGLDTQYF
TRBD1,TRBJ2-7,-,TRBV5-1,TGCGCCAGCAGCTTGGGGTCTACCGGGACAGGGACCTACGAGCAGTACTTC,CASSLGSTGTGTYEQYF
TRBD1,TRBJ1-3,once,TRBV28,TGTGCCAGCAGCACGGGACAGGGATACTCTGGAAACACCATATATTTT,CASSTGQGYSGNTIYF
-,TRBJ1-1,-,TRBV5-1,TGCGCCAGCAGCCTCCTAAGCCAATCGGACAAGGGCACTGAAGCTTTCTTT,CASSLLSQSDKGTEAFF
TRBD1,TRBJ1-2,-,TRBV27,TGTGCCAGCAGTTTAGCTGCCGGGACAGGGGGAGGCTACACCTTC,CASSLAAGTGGGYTF
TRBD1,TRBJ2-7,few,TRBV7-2,TGTGCCAGCAGCTTAGGACAGGGGTCCGTGTACGAGCAGTACTTC,CASSLGQGSVYEQYF
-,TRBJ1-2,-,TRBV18,TGTGCCAGCTCGACAGGCTGGGGCTACACCTTC,CASSTGWGYTF
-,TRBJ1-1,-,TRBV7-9,TGTGCCAGCAGCTTAGAGAGTAGCACTGAAGCTTTCTTT,CASSLESSTEAFF
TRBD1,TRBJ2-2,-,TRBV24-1,TGTGCCACCAGTGATCCGAGGACAGGGGCCGGGGAGCTGTTTTTT,CATSDPRTGAGELFF
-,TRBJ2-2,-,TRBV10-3,TGTGCCATCAAGGGGGCCGGGGAGCTGTTTTTT,CAIKGAGELFF
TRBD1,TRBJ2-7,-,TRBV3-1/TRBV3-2,TGTGCCAGCAGAACAACCCGACAGGGGGTAGCCTACGAGCAGTACTTC,CASRTTRQGVAYEQYF
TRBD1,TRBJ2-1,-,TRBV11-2,TGTGCCAGCAGCTCCCTAGGGACAGGTGGTGTGAATGAGCAGTTCTTC,CASSSLGTGGVNEQFF
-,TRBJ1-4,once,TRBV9,TGTGCCAGCAGCGTAGAACCAGGCACTAATGAAAAACTGTTTTTT,CASSVEPGTNEKLFF
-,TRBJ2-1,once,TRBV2,TGTGCCAGCAGTGTCGTTCGGGAAAATGAGCAGTTCTTC,CASSVVRENEQFF
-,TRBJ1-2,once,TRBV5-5,TGTGCCAGCAGCTACGGCGGAAACTATGGCTACACCTTC,CASSYGGNYGYTF
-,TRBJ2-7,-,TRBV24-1,TGTGCCACCAGTGACAGGGACTCCTACGAGCAGTACTTC,CATSDRDSYEQYF
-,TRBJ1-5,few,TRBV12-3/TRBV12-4,TGTGCCACACGCGGGGGCAATCAGCCCCAGCATTTT,CATRGGNQPQHF
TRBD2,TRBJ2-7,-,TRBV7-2,TGTGCCAGCAGCCCATCAGGGACTAGCGGGAGCTGGGAGCAGTACTTC,CASSPSGTSGSWEQYF
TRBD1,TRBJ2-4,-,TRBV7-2,TGTGCCAGCAGCTTCGGACAGGGATCCTCCATTCAGTACTTC,CASSFGQGSSIQYF
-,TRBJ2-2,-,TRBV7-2,TGTGCCAGCAGCTTAGAACAGGGGAACACCGGGGAGCTGTTTTTT,CASSLEQGNTGELFF
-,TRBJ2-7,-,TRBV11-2,TGTGCCAGCAGCTTAGAGGGGACTTCCGTCTACGAGCAGTACTTC,CASSLEGTSVYEQYF
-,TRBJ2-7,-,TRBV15,TGTGCCACCGGTAGGGGAGGGGGTAGATACGAGCAGTACTTC,CATGRGGGRYEQYF